The clone carrying this TCR beta chain was picked up many times. This entry is derived from a study of tumor-infiltrating lymphocytes in oesophageal squamous cell carcinoma. CDR3 length equals 16 residues. V lost 4 bases and J lost 2; bases outside the gene matches: 6. Germline-derived CDR1 and CDR2 are SGHRS and YFSETQ. TCRdb analysed the PCR reads with MiXCR anew, one entry per CDR3 protein. In the table there are approximately 11,000 distinct CDR3 sequences, less than 65% of which are singletons. The sequence came from a male donor with esophageal squamous cell carcinoma. This chain links TRBV5-1 with TRBJ2-3; 11 bases are shared with TRBD2. The sequenced sample was esophageal tumor tissue. The CDR3 coding sequence is TGCGCCAGCAGCGGGGGACTAGCGGTCTCCACAGATACGCAGTATTTT. Protein: CASSGGLAVSTDTQYF.